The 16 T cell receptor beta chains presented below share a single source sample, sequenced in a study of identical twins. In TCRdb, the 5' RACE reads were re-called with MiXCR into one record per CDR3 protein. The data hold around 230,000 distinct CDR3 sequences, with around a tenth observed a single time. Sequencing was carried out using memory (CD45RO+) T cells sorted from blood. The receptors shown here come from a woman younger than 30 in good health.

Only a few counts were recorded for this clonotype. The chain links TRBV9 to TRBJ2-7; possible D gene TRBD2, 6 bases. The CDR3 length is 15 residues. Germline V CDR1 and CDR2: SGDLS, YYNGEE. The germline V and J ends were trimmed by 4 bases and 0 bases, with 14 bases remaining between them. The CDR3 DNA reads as TGTGCCAGCAGCCGAGGAGGGTTATTCTCCTACGAGCAGTACTTC. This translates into CASSRGGLFSYEQYF.

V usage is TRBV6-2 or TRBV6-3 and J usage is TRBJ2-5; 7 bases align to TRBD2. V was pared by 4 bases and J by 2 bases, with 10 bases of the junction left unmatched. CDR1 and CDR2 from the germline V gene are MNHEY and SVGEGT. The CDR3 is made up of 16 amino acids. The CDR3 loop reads CASSCPRDYQQETQYF. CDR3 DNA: TGTGCCAGCAGTTGCCCCCGGGACTATCAGCAAGAGACCCAGTACTTC.

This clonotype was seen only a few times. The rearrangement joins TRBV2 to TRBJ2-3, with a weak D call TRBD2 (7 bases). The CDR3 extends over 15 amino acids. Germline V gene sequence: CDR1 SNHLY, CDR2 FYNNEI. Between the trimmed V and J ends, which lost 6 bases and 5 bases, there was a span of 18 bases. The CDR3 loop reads CASRRGASQVDTQYF. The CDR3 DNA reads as TGTGCCAGCAGACGGGGGGCCAGTCAGGTAGATACGCAGTATTTT.

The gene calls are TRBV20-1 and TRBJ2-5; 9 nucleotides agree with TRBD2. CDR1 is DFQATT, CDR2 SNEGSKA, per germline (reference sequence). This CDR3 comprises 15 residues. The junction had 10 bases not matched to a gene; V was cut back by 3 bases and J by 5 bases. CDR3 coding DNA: TGCAGTGCTAGTGGTCGCGGGGGGGCCTGGGAGACCCAGTACTTC. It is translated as CSASGRGGAWETQYF.

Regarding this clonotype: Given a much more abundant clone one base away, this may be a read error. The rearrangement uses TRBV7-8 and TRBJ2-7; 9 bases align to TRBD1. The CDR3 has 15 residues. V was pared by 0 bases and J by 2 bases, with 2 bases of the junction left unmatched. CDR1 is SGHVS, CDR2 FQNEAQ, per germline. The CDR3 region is CASSLAGTGPYEQYF. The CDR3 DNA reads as TGTGCCAGCAGCTTAGCCGGGACAGGGCCCTACGAGCAGTACTTC.

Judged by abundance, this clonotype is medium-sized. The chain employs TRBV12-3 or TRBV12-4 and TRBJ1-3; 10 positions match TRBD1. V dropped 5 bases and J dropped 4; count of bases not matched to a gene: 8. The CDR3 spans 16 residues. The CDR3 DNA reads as TGTGCCAGCAGTCCACCGGGACAGGGGTCAGGAAACACCATATATTTT. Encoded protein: CASSPPGQGSGNTIYF.

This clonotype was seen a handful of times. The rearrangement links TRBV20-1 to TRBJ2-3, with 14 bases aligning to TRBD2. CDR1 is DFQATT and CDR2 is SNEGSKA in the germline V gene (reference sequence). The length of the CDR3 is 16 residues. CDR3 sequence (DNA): TGCAGCGAAAAACGCCTGGGACTAGCGGGGGAAAATACGCAGTATTTT. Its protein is CSEKRLGLAGENTQYF.

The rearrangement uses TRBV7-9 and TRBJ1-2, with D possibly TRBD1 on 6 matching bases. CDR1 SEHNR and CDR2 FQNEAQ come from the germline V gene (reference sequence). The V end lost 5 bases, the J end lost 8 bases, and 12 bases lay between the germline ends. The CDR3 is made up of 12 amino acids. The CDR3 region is CASSHSRGGYTF. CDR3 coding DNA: TGTGCCAGCAGCCATTCCAGGGGAGGCTACACCTTC. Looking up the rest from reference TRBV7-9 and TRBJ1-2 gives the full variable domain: DTGVSQNPRHKITKRGQNVTFRCDPISEHNRLYWYRQTLGQGPEFLTYFQNEAQLEKSRLLSDRFSAERPKGSFSTLEIQRTEQGDSAMYLCASSHSRGGYTFGSGTRLTVV.

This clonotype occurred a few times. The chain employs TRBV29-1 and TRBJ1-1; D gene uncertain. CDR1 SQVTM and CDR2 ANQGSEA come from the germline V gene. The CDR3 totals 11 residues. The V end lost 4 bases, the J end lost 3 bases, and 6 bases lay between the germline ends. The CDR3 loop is CSVVGDTEAFF. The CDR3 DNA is TGCAGCGTTGTTGGGGACACTGAAGCTTTCTTT.

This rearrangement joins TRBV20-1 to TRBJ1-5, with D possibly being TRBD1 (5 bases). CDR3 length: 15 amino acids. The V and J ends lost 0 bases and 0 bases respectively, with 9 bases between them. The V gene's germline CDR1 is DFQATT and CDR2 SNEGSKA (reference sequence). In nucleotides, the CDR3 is TGCAGTGCTAGAGAGGGGGGGAATAGCAATCAGCCCCAGCATTTT. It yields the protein CSAREGGNSNQPQHF.

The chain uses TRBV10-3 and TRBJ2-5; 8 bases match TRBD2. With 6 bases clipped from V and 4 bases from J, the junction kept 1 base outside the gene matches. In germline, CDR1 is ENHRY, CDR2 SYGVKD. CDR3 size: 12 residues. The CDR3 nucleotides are TGTGCCATCAGGGCGGGAGGAGAGACCCAGTACTTC. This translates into CAIRAGGETQYF.

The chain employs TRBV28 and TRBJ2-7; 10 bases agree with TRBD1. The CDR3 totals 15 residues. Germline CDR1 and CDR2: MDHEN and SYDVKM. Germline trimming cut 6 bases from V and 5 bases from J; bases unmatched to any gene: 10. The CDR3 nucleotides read TGTGCCAGCAGCCCGCCCGGGACAGGGGCCCACGAGCAGTACTTC. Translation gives CASSPPGTGAHEQYF.

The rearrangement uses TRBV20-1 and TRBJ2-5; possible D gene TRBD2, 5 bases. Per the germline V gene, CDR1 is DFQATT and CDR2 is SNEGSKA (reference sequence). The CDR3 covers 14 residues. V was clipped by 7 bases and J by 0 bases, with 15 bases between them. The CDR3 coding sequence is TGCAGTGTTCGCCCAGGCGGGTACCAAGAGACCCAGTACTTC. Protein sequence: CSVRPGGYQETQYF.

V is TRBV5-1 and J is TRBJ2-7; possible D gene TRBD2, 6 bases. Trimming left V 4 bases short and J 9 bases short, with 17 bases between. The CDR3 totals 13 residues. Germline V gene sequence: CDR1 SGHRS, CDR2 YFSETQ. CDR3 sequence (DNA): TGCGCCAGCAGCGGGAGGCTTACAGACGTGCAGTACTTC. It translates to CASSGRLTDVQYF.

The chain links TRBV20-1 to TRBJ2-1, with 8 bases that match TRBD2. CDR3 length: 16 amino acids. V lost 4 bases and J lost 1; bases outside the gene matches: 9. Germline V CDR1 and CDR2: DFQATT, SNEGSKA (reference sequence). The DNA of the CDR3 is TGCAGTGCTAAAGCCGCTGTAGCGGGGTCCTACAATGAGCAGTTCTTC. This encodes CSAKAAVAGSYNEQFF.

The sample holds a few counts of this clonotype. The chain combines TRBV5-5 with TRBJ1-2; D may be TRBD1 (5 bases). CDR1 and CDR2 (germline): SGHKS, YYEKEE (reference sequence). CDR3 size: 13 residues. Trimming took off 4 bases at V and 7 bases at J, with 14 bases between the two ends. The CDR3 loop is CASSPTEVAGYTF. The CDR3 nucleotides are TGTGCCAGCAGCCCGACAGAAGTTGCTGGCTACACCTTC.